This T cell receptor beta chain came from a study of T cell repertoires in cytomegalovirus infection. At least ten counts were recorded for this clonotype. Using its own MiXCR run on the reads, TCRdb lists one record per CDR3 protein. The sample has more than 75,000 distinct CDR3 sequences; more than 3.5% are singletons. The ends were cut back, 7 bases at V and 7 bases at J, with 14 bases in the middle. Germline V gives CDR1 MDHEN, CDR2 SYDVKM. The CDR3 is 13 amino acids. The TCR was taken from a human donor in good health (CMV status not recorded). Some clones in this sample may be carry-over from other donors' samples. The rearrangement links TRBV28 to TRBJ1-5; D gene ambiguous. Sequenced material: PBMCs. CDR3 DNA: TGTGCCAGCATCCATGGCTCCGGCCAGCCCCAGCATTTT. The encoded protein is CASIHGSGQPQHF. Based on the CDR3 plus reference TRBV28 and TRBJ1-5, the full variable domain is DVKVTQSSRYLVKRTGEKVFLECVQDMDHENMFWYRQDPGLGLRLIYFSYDVKMKEKGDIPEGYSVSREKKERFSLILESASTNQTSMYLCASIHGSGQPQHFGDGTRLSIL.